This TCR beta chain was identified during a study of blood T cell repertoires in COVID-19. The data were produced by immunoSEQ multiplex PCR, yet TCRdb's version contains in-frame clones alone and is incomplete. The sample lists approximately 240,000 clones, around 90% occurring once. This clone came up a few times. V lost 1 base and J lost 6, with 15 bases in between. Germline-derived CDR1 and CDR2 are SGHDN and FVKESK. This CDR3 is 15 amino acids long. Either two negative PCRs, clearance, or symptom resolution qualified Cohort 3 donors as recovered. The sequence came from a woman aged 18-30 years who had recovered from COVID-19. The specimen was PBMCs or T cells enriched from blood (not recorded which). The rearrangement joins TRBV14 to TRBJ1-2; no firm D call. The CDR3 protein is CASSQALSGGDGYTF. CDR3 nucleotides: TGTGCCAGCAGCCAAGCACTTTCGGGAGGAGATGGCTACACCTTC.